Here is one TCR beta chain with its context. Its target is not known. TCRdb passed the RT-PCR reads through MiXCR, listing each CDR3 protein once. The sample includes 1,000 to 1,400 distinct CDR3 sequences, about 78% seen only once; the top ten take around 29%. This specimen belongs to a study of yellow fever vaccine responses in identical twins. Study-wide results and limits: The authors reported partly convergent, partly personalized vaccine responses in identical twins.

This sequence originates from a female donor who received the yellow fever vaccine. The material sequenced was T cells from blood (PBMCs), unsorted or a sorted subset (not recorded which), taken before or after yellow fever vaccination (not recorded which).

Here the CDR3 reads CASSSTSLAVPYEQYF. In DNA form, the CDR3 reads TGTGCCAGCAGCTCCACTTCGCTAGCGGTCCCCTACGAGCAGTACTTC. The rearrangement uses TRBV6-1 and TRBJ2-7, with 7 nucleotides matching TRBD2. Germline trimming cut 6 bases from V and 2 bases from J; bases unmatched to any gene: 13. Germline CDR1 and CDR2: MNHNS and SASEGT. The CDR3 extends over 16 amino acids.